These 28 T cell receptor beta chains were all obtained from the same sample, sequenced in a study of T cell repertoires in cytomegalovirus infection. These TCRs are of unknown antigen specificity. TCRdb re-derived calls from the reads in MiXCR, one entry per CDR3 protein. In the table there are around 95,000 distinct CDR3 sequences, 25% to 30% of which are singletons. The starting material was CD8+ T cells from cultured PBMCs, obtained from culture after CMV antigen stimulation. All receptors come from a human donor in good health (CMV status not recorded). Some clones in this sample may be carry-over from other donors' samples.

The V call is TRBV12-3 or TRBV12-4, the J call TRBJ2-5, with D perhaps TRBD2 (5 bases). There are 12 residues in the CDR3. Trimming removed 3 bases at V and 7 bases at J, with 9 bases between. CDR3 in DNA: TGTGCCAGCAGTTTGTCCGCGGGGACCCAGTACTTC. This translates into CASSLSAGTQYF.

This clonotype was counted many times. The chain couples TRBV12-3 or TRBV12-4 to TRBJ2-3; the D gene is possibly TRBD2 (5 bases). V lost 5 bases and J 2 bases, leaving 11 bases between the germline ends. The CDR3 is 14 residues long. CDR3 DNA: TGTGCCAGCAGTCCGGCGGGCCCCACAGATACGCAGTATTTT. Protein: CASSPAGPTDTQYF.

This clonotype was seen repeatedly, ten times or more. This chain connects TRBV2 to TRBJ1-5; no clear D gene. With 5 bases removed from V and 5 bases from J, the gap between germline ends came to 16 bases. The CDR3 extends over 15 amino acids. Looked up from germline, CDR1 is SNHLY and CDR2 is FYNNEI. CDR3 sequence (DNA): TGTGCCAGCAGTTGGGGAATAATTGGGGATCAGCCCCAGCATTTT. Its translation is CASSWGIIGDQPQHF.

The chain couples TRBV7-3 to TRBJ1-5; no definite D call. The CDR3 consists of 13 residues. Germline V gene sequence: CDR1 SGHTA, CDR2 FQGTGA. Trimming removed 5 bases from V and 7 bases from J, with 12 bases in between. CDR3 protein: CASSPQDGQPQHF. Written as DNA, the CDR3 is TGTGCCAGCAGCCCCCAGGACGGCCAGCCCCAGCATTTT.

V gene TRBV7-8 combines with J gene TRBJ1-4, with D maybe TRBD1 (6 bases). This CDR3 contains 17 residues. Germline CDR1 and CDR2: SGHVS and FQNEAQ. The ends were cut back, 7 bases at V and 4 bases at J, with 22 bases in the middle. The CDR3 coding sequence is TGTGCCAGCACCACGGACGGGGGGCGCCTGCTTAATGAAAAACTGTTTTTT. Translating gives CASTTDGGRLLNEKLFF.

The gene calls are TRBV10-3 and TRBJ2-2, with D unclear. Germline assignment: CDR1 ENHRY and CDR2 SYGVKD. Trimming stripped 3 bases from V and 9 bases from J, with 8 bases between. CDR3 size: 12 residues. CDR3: CAISEEVRELFF. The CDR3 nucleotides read TGTGCCATCAGTGAAGAGGTCCGGGAGCTGTTTTTT.

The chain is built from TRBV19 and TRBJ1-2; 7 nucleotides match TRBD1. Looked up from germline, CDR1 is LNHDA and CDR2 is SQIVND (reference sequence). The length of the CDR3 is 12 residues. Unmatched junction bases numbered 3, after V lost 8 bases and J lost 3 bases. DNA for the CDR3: TGTGCCAGTCTTACAGGGGACTATGGCTACACCTTC. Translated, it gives CASLTGDYGYTF.

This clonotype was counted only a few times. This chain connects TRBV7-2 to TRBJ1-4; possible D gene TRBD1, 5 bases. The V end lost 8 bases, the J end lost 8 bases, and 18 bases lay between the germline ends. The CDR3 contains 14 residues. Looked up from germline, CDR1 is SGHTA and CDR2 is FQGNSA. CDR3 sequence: CASRLAGLGEKLFF. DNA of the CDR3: TGTGCCAGCCGTCTAGCAGGGTTGGGGGAAAAACTGTTTTTT.

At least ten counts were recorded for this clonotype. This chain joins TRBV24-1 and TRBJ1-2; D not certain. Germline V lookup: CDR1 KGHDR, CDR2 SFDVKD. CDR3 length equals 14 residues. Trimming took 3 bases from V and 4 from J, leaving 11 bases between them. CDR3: CATSDPPAVYGYTF. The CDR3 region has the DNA TGTGCCACCAGTGATCCCCCGGCAGTCTATGGCTACACCTTC.

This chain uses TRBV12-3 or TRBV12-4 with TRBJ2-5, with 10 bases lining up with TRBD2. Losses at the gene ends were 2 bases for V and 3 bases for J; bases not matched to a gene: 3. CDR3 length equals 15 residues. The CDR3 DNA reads TGTGCCAGCAGTTTAAAGAGCGGGGGGGAAGAGACCCAGTACTTC. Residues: CASSLKSGGEETQYF.

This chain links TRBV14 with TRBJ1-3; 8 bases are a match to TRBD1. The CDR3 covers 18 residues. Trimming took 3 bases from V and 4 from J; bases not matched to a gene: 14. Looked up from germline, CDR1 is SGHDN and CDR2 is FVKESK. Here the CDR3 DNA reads TGTGCCAGCAGCCACGATTCTTCGGACAGGGCGTGGGGAAACACCATATATTTT. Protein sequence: CASSHDSSDRAWGNTIYF.

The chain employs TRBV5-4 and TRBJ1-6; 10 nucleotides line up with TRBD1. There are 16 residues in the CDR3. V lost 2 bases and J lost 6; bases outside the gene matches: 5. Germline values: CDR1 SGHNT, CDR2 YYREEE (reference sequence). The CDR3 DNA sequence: TGTGCCAGCAGCTTCCGGGACAGGGGTCCTAATTCACCCCTCCACTTT. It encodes CASSFRDRGPNSPLHF.

The CDR3, as DNA: TGCGCCAGCAGCCAAGTCTGGGACACGGATTCACCCCTCCACTTT. Translated, it gives CASSQVWDTDSPLHF. This chain connects TRBV4-1 to TRBJ1-6, with a tentative D call TRBD1 (6 bases). Trimming left V 1 base short and J 8 bases short, with 12 bases between. The germline CDR1 and CDR2 sequences are MGHRA and YSYEKL. The CDR3 is made up of 15 amino acids.

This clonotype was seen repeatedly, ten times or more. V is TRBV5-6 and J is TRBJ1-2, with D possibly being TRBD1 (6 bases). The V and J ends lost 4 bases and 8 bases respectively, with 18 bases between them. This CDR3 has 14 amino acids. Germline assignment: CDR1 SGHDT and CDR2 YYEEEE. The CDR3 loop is CASSLGDTRGGYTF. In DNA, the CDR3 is TGTGCCAGCAGCCTCGGGGACACCCGAGGCGGCTACACCTTC.

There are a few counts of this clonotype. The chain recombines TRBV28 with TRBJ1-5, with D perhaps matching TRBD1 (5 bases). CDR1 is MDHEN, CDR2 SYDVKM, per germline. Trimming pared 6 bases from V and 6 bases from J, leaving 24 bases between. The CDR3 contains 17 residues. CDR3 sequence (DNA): TGTGCCAGCAGGGACCTGGTAGGGGCGGTGGCGAGTCAGCCCCAGCATTTT. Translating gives CASRDLVGAVASQPQHF.

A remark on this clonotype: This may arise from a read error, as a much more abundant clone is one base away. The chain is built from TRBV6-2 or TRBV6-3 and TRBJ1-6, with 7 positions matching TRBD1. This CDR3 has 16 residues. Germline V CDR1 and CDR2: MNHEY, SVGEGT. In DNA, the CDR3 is TGTGCCAGCAGTCAAAGGGGGCTCGCCTATAATCCACCCCTCCACTTT. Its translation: CASSQRGLAYNPPLHF.

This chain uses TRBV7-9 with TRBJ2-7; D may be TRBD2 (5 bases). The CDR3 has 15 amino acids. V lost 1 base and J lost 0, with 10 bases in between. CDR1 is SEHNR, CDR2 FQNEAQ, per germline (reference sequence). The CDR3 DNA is TGTGCCAGCAGCTTAGAGTGGGAGAGCTCCTACGAGCAGTACTTC. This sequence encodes CASSLEWESSYEQYF.

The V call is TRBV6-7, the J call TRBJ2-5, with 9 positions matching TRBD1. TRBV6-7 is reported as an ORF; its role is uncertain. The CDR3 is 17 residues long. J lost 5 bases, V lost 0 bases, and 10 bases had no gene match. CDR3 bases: TGTGCCAGCAGTTACTCGAACCTTACAGGGGGCAACGAGACCCAGTACTTC. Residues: CASSYSNLTGGNETQYF.

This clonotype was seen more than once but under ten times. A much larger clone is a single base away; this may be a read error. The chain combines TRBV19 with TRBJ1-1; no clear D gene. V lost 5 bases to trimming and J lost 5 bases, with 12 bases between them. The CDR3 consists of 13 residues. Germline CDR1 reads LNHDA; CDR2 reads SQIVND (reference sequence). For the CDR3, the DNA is TGTGCCAGTAGTGAGGGAGGCAGGACTGAAGCTTTCTTT. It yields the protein CASSEGGRTEAFF.

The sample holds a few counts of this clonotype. CDR3: CASSAPGGTEAFF. CDR3 coding DNA: TGTGCCAGCAGTGCCCCTGGAGGCACTGAAGCTTTCTTT. The V and J genes are TRBV28 and TRBJ1-1; D remains ambiguous. In germline, CDR1 is MDHEN, CDR2 SYDVKM. Trimming left V 5 bases short and J 4 bases short, with 11 bases between. CDR3 length: 13 residues.

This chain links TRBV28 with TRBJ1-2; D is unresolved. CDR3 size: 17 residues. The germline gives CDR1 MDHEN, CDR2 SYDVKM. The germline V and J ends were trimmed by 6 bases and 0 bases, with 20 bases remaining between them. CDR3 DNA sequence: TGTGCCAGCAGCCCCATGACTCTTACCTTTACTAACTATGGCTACACCTTC. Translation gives CASSPMTLTFTNYGYTF.

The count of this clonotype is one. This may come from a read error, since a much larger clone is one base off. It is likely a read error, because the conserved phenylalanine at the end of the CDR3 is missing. The CDR3 region is CASSWDTRSGNTIYY. CDR3 nucleotides: TGTGCCAGCAGTTGGGACACCCGCTCTGGAAACACCATATATTAT. The rearrangement uses TRBV12-3 or TRBV12-4 and TRBJ1-3, with D maybe TRBD1 (6 bases). This CDR3 comprises 15 residues. V was clipped by 4 bases and J by 0 bases, with 10 bases between them.

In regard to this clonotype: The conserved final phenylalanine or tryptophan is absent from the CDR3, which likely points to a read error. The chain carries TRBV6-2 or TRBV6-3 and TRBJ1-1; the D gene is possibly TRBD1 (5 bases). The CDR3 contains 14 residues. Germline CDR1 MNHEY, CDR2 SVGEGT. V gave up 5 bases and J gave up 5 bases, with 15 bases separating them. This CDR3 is CASSRDWVWTEAFL. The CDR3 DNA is TGTGCCAGCAGTAGGGACTGGGTATGGACTGAAGCTTTCTTG.

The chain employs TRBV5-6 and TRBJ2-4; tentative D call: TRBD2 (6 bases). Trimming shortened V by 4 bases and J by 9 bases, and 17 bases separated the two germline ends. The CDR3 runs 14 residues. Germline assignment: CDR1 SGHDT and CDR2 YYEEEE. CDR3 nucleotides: TGTGCCAGCAGCGATTCTAGCGAATCTGGCATTCAGTACTTC. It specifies CASSDSSESGIQYF.

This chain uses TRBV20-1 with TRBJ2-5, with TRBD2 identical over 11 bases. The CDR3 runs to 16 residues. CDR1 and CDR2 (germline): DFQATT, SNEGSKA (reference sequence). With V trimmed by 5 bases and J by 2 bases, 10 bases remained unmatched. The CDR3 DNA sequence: TGCAGTGCTGACCCTAGCGGGGGGCCGATTCAAGAGACCCAGTACTTC. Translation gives CSADPSGGPIQETQYF.

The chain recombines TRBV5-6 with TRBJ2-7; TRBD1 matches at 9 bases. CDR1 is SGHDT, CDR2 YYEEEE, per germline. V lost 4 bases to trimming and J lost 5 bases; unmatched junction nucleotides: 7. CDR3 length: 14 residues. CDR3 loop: CASSRSTGGHEQYF. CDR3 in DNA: TGTGCCAGCAGCCGCTCTACAGGGGGCCACGAGCAGTACTTC.

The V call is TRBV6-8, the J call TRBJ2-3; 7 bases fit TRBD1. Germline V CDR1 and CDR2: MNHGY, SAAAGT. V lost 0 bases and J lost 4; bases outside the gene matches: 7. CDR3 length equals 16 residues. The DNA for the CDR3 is TGTGCCAGCAGTTACTCCAGCTCAGGGGGAGCAGATACGCAGTATTTT. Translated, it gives CASSYSSSGGADTQYF.

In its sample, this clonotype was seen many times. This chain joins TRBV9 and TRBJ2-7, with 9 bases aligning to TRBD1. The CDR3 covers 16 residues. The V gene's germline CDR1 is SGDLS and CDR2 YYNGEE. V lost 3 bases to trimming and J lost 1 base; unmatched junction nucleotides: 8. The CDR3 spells CASSATGGTGSYEQYF. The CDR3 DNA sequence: TGTGCCAGCAGCGCAACAGGGGGGACAGGGTCCTACGAGCAGTACTTC.